Presented here are 22 T cell receptor beta chains from one specimen sequenced in a study of blood T cell repertoires in COVID-19 (dated by TCRdb to about 2020). Library preparation was by the immunoSEQ multiplex PCR assay. Imported from immuneACCESS, the table was reduced by TCRdb to in-frame sequences with V and J called. These copies leave out some clones; in studies compared against another copy, an unresolved V gene accounts for under half, and the cause of the remainder is not known. Within this sample are approximately 250,000 clones, with 75% to 90% of them counted one time only. The ten largest clones capture about 2.2% of the sample. Sequenced: peripheral blood. The receptors originated from a man aged 25-45 years who had recovered from COVID-19.

The chain is built from TRBV19 and TRBJ1-5, with 8 positions matching TRBD1. CDR3 size: 15 residues. Germline trimming cut 4 bases from V and 6 bases from J; bases unmatched to any gene: 8. Germline lookup yields CDR1 LNHDA and CDR2 SQIVND (reference sequence). The CDR3 is CASSTPTGGTQPQHF. In DNA, the CDR3 is TGTGCCAGTAGTACGCCTACAGGGGGGACTCAGCCCCAGCATTTT.

The chain is built from TRBV27 and TRBJ1-1; 7 bases are a match to TRBD1. CDR3 length: 13 residues. Trimming at V came to 4 bases and at J to 11 bases, leaving 10 bases not matched to a gene. Germline-derived CDR1 and CDR2 are MNHEY and SMNVEV (reference sequence). DNA for the CDR3: TGTGCCAGCAGTTGGGGTATAGGGGGCTCGGCTTTCTTT. Protein: CASSWGIGGSAFF.

The rearrangement links TRBV18 to TRBJ2-3, with D possibly being TRBD2 (5 bases). V was clipped by 3 bases and J by 4 bases, with 11 bases between them. Per germline, CDR1 KGHSH and CDR2 LQKENI. This CDR3 contains 14 residues. DNA of the CDR3: TGTGCCAGCTCACCCGTATCGGGATCAGATACGCAGTATTTT. Amino acid sequence: CASSPVSGSDTQYF.

J is TRBJ1-1 and V is TRBV10-1; weak D call: TRBD1 (6 bases). V lost 7 bases, J lost 0 bases, and 15 bases lay in between. The CDR3 has 15 amino acids. CDR1 is WNHNN, CDR2 SYGVQD, per germline (reference sequence). The chain's CDR3 is CASKPPGQMNTEAFF. The CDR3 region has the DNA TGCGCCAGCAAACCGCCAGGACAGATGAACACTGAAGCTTTCTTT.

The chain has TRBV12-3 or TRBV12-4 and TRBJ1-1; TRBD1 matches 8 bases. This CDR3 comprises 13 residues. V gave up 6 bases and J gave up 1 base; unmatched junction bases: 1. The CDR3 is CASRGTGNTEAFF. In DNA form, the CDR3 reads TGTGCCAGCAGGGGGACAGGGAACACTGAAGCTTTCTTT.

CDR3 sequence reads: CASSRQPVYEQYF. The CDR3 DNA reads as TGTGCCAGCAGTAGACAGCCCGTATACGAGCAGTACTTC. The chain joins TRBV12-3 or TRBV12-4 to TRBJ2-7; D is perhaps TRBD1 (5 bases). CDR3 size: 13 residues. V was pared by 5 bases and J by 4 bases, with 12 bases between.

The chain combines TRBV29-1 with TRBJ2-5; 9 bases are shared with TRBD1. The trim removed 5 bases at V and 9 bases at J, leaving 13 bases unmatched. The CDR3 totals 14 residues. The V gene's germline CDR1 is SQVTM and CDR2 ANQGSEA. The CDR3 is CSVPPTGGMESQYF. In nucleotides, the CDR3 is TGCAGCGTTCCACCGACAGGGGGGATGGAATCCCAGTACTTC.

The chain couples TRBV11-2 to TRBJ1-2, with a possible D match to TRBD1 (5 bases). Trimming removed 0 bases from V and 11 bases from J, with 10 bases in between. This CDR3 has 12 amino acids. Germline assignment: CDR1 SGHAT and CDR2 FQNNGV. The CDR3 sequence: CASSLDPAGYTF. CDR3 coding DNA: TGTGCCAGCAGCTTAGATCCCGCAGGGTACACCTTC. Full variable domain (outside the CDR3, taken from reference TRBV11-2 and TRBJ1-2): EAGVAQSPRYKIIEKRQSVAFWCNPISGHATLYWYQQILGQGPKLLIQFQNNGVVDDSQLPKDRFSAERLKGVDSTLKIQPAKLEDSAVYLCASSLDPAGYTFGSGTRLTVV.

In DNA form, the CDR3 reads TGTGCCAGCAGTTACTCCCTTTTGTCGGAGCAGTACTTC. Its protein is CASSYSLLSEQYF. The rearrangement uses TRBV6-5 and TRBJ2-7; D uncertain. CDR1 is MNHEY and CDR2 is SVGAGI in the germline V gene. This CDR3 comprises 13 residues. The V end lost 0 bases, the J end lost 7 bases, and 10 bases lay between the germline ends.

The chain recombines TRBV28 with TRBJ2-6, with a possible D match to TRBD2 (7 bases). With 7 bases removed from V and 0 bases from J, the gap between germline ends came to 16 bases. CDR1 is MDHEN and CDR2 is SYDVKM in the germline V gene. This CDR3 is 17 amino acids long. CDR3 coding DNA: TGTGCCAGCATAAGCGGGACATCTGGCTCTGGGGCCAACGTCCTGACTTTC. Translating it yields CASISGTSGSGANVLTF.

The rearrangement uses TRBV12-3 or TRBV12-4 and TRBJ2-3; TRBD2 aligns across 8 bases. The J segment lost 10 bases and the V segment lost 5 bases, leaving 2 bases of the junction unmatched. The CDR3 is 11 residues long. In DNA form, the CDR3 reads TGTGCCAGCAGTCAGACTAGCGCGCAGTATTTT. Translating gives CASSQTSAQYF.

V is TRBV4-1 and J is TRBJ2-1, with 7 bases aligning to TRBD2. The CDR3 is made up of 16 amino acids. The germline V gene encodes CDR1 MGHRA and CDR2 YSYEKL. J was trimmed by 0 bases and V by 1 base; bases with no gene match: 3. CDR3 coding DNA: TGCGCCAGCAGCCAAGTTTCGGGAGGCTCCTACAATGAGCAGTTCTTC. It codes for CASSQVSGGSYNEQFF.

V gene TRBV6-2 or TRBV6-3 combines with J gene TRBJ2-5; 10 bases match TRBD1. Trimming removed 4 bases from V and 7 bases from J; junction bases left unmatched: 6. Per the germline V gene, CDR1 is MNHEY and CDR2 is SVGEGT. This CDR3 comprises 14 residues. The CDR3 DNA follows: TGTGCCAGCAGTTGGACAGGGGGAGGCGGGACCCAGTACTTC. As protein: CASSWTGGGGTQYF.

The chain is built from TRBV2 and TRBJ2-7, with D maybe TRBD2 (6 bases). V gave up 7 bases and J gave up 3 bases, with 13 bases separating them. The CDR3 extends over 13 amino acids. In germline, CDR1 is SNHLY, CDR2 FYNNEI. The CDR3 region has the DNA TGTGCCAGCAACCCGGAGGGGATCTACGAGCAGTACTTC. Translation: CASNPEGIYEQYF.

The chain links TRBV5-1 to TRBJ2-7; the match to TRBD2 covers 8 bases. Trimming removed 0 bases from V and 4 bases from J; junction bases left unmatched: 9. There are 16 residues in the CDR3. The V gene's germline CDR1 is SGHRS and CDR2 YFSETQ. The CDR3: CASSLVLAGNKYEQYF. DNA of the CDR3: TGCGCCAGCAGCTTGGTCCTAGCGGGCAATAAATACGAGCAGTACTTC.

This clone was seen a few times. The chain recombines TRBV9 with TRBJ2-7; TRBD1 might be the D (6 bases). This CDR3 has 11 residues. Trimming left V 3 bases short and J 10 bases short, with 11 bases between. Germline values: CDR1 SGDLS, CDR2 YYNGEE. The CDR3 reads CASSAGTRQYF. Here the CDR3 DNA reads TGTGCCAGCAGCGCAGGGACACGCCAGTACTTC.

The gene calls are TRBV4-2 and TRBJ2-3; TRBD2 is a possible D gene (6 bases). Germline lookup yields CDR1 LGHNA and CDR2 YNFKEQ. CDR3 size: 15 residues. V was clipped by 0 bases and J by 3 bases, with 10 bases between them. The CDR3 reads CASSQERRGTDTQYF. CDR3 bases: TGTGCCAGCAGCCAAGAGAGGCGGGGAACAGATACGCAGTATTTT.

The rearrangement joins TRBV19 to TRBJ1-6; 7 nucleotides line up with TRBD1. With V trimmed by 3 bases and J by 1 base, 6 bases remained unmatched. Germline-derived CDR1 and CDR2 are LNHDA and SQIVND (reference sequence). The CDR3 is 17 residues long. CDR3 protein: CASSIDRVGSYNSPLHF. The CDR3 DNA reads as TGTGCCAGTAGTATCGACAGGGTGGGATCCTATAATTCACCCCTCCACTTT.

This chain connects TRBV27 to TRBJ2-7; TRBD1 matches at 9 bases. Unmatched junction bases numbered 5, after V lost 2 bases and J lost 3 bases. This CDR3 is 15 amino acids long. Germline CDR1 MNHEY, CDR2 SMNVEV (reference sequence). Written as DNA, the CDR3 is TGTGCCAGCAGTTTAGAAGGGACAGGGTACTACGAGCAGTACTTC. It translates to CASSLEGTGYYEQYF.

The chain links TRBV5-1 to TRBJ2-2; a possible D gene is TRBD2 (5 bases). CDR1 is SGHRS, CDR2 YFSETQ, per germline. The CDR3 covers 12 residues. Trimming left V 0 bases short and J 13 bases short, with 10 bases between. CDR3 loop: CASSLGPAGLFF. Written as DNA, the CDR3 is TGCGCCAGCAGCTTGGGACCGGCGGGGCTGTTTTTT.

This chain joins TRBV7-8 and TRBJ1-2; the match to TRBD1 covers 12 bases. Germline assignment: CDR1 SGHVS and CDR2 FQNEAQ. Trimming at V came to 6 bases and at J to 8 bases, leaving 10 bases not matched to a gene. The CDR3 has 15 amino acids. Here the CDR3 DNA reads TGTGCCAGCAGTCCGCCGGGACAGGGGGCCTGGGGCTACACCTTC. Protein sequence: CASSPPGQGAWGYTF.

The chain couples TRBV3-1 (or the pseudogene TRBV3-2) to TRBJ1-3; D possibly corresponds to TRBD1 (5 bases). Per germline, CDR1 LGHDT and CDR2 YNNKEL (reference sequence). CDR3 size: 20 residues. V dropped 5 bases and J dropped 0 bases, with 26 bases sitting between them. CDR3 in DNA: TGTGCCAGCAGCACCCTACGGGGGGGGACCGGGCCCCGCTCTGGAAACACCATATATTTT. This translates into CASSTLRGGTGPRSGNTIYF.